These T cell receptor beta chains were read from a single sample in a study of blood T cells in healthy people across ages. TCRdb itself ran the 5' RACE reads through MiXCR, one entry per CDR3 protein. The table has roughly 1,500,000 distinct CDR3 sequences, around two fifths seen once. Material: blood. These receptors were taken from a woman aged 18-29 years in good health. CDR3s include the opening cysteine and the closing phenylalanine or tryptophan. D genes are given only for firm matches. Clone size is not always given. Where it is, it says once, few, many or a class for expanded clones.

CDR3 DNA: TGCGCCAGCAGCCAAGCCTGGGACAAGGGGTCCTACGAGCAGTACTTC
CDR3 protein: CASSQAWDKGSYEQYF
D gene: .
clone size: .
V gene: TRBV4-1
J gene: TRBJ2-7

CDR3 DNA: TGTGCCAGCAGCTTCCGGGACAGGGGGGGCACTGAAGCTTTCTTT
CDR3 protein: CASSFRDRGGTEAFF
D gene: TRBD1
clone size: few
V gene: TRBV7-9
J gene: TRBJ1-1

CDR3 DNA: TGTGCCAGCAGCCCACCCACTGGCGGCTCCTACAATGAGCAGTACTTC
CDR3 protein: CASSPPTGGSYNEQYF
D gene: .
clone size: .
V gene: TRBV7-8
J gene: TRBJ2-7

CDR3 DNA: TGTGCCATCAGCCTGGGTCCCAGCAGTCCCCTCCACTTT
CDR3 protein: CAISLGPSSPLHF
D gene: .
clone size: many
V gene: TRBV10-3
J gene: TRBJ1-6

CDR3 DNA: TGTGCCGACAGAGACGGACCAAATGAAAAACTGTTTTTT
CDR3 protein: CADRDGPNEKLFF
D gene: .
clone size: .
V gene: TRBV2
J gene: TRBJ1-4

CDR3 DNA: TGTGCCGGCAGCCAAGGGCCTAGCGGGGGTACCTACGAGCAGTACTTC
CDR3 protein: CAGSQGPSGGTYEQYF
D gene: TRBD2
clone size: .
V gene: TRBV4-2
J gene: TRBJ2-7

CDR3 DNA: TGCAGCCCACGGGCCCTTGGAACTGAAGCTTTCTTT
CDR3 protein: CSPRALGTEAFF
D gene: .
clone size: few
V gene: TRBV29-1
J gene: TRBJ1-1

CDR3 DNA: TGTGCCGGCAGACAAACTAGGACTAGCACAGATACGCAGTATTTT
CDR3 protein: CAGRQTRTSTDTQYF
D gene: .
clone size: .
V gene: TRBV3-1
J gene: TRBJ2-3

CDR3 DNA: TGTGCCAGCAGCTTAGATAGGTCCAGTGGGACCCAGTACTTC
CDR3 protein: CASSLDRSSGTQYF
D gene: .
clone size: few
V gene: TRBV11-2
J gene: TRBJ2-5

CDR3 DNA: TGCAGTGCTAGATCGCCGACTTCATACGAGCAGTACTTC
CDR3 protein: CSARSPTSYEQYF
D gene: .
clone size: few
V gene: TRBV20-1
J gene: TRBJ2-7

CDR3 DNA: TGCGCCAGCAGCTTGAGCGGGCTCTACAATGAGCAGTTCTTC
CDR3 protein: CASSLSGLYNEQFF
D gene: .
clone size: many
V gene: TRBV5-1
J gene: TRBJ2-1

CDR3 DNA: TGTGCCGGCAGTGATCCAGGAACCTACGAGCAGTACTTC
CDR3 protein: CAGSDPGTYEQYF
D gene: .
clone size: .
V gene: TRBV25-1
J gene: TRBJ2-7

CDR3 DNA: TGTGCCAGCAGCGAAACGGGACAGCTGTTTTTT
CDR3 protein: CASSETGQLFF
D gene: TRBD1
clone size: few
V gene: TRBV4-2
J gene: TRBJ1-4

CDR3 DNA: TGTGCCAGCAGCCAAGATTGGGGCCTCACTGAAGCTTTCTTT
CDR3 protein: CASSQDWGLTEAFF
D gene: .
clone size: .
V gene: TRBV3-1
J gene: TRBJ1-1

CDR3 DNA: TGTGCCAGCAGTGCTCCCGGGACAGGAAACTATGGCTACACCTTC
CDR3 protein: CASSAPGTGNYGYTF
D gene: TRBD1
clone size: .
V gene: TRBV25-1
J gene: TRBJ1-2

CDR3 DNA: TGCAGTGCTAGGGCCGGGACAGGGACTGAAAAACTGTTTTTT
CDR3 protein: CSARAGTGTEKLFF
D gene: TRBD1
clone size: .
V gene: TRBV20-1
J gene: TRBJ1-4

CDR3 DNA: TGCAGCGTTGAGGTGGATACTAGCGGGAAAACCTACGAGCAGTACTTC
CDR3 protein: CSVEVDTSGKTYEQYF
D gene: TRBD2
clone size: many
V gene: TRBV29-1
J gene: TRBJ2-7

CDR3 DNA: TGCAGTGCTAGAGATGCCCTAGCGGGGGGACAAGAGACCCAGTACTTC
CDR3 protein: CSARDALAGGQETQYF
D gene: TRBD2
clone size: .
V gene: TRBV20-1
J gene: TRBJ2-5

CDR3 DNA: TGTGCCTCCCAGATAAGACCGGGACAGGGGCCCTACGCGCAGTACTTC
CDR3 protein: CASQIRPGQGPYAQYF
D gene: TRBD1
clone size: .
V gene: TRBV11-2
J gene: TRBJ2-7

CDR3 DNA: TGTGCCAGCAGTGACGAGGAGAGTTTGGGACTCCTCACAGATACGCAGTATTTT
CDR3 protein: CASSDEESLGLLTDTQYF
D gene: .
clone size: few
V gene: TRBV2
J gene: TRBJ2-3

CDR3 DNA: TGCAGTGCCCCACTGACTAGACAAGAGACCCAGTACTTC
CDR3 protein: CSAPLTRQETQYF
D gene: .
clone size: .
V gene: TRBV20-1
J gene: TRBJ2-5

CDR3 DNA: TGTGCCAGCAGCCAAGATGGGGACATGACCTATAACTATGGCTACACCTTC
CDR3 protein: CASSQDGDMTYNYGYTF
D gene: .
clone size: few
V gene: TRBV4-2
J gene: TRBJ1-2